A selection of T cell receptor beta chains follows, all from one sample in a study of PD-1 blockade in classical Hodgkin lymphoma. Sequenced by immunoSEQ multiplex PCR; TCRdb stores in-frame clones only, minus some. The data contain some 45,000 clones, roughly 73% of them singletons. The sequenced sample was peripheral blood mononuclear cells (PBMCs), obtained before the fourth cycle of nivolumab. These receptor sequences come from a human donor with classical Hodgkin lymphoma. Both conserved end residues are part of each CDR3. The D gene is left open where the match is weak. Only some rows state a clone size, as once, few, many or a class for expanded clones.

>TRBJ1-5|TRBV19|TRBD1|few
CASSRGQGDNQPQHF
TGTGCCAGTAGTAGGGGACAGGGTGACAATCAGCCCCAGCATTTT
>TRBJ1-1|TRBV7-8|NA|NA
CASSGVTGYTEAFF
TGTGCCAGCAGTGGGGTTACAGGGTACACTGAAGCTTTCTTT
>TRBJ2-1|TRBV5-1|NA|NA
CASSSGDNEQFF
TGCGCCAGCAGCTCGGGCGACAATGAGCAGTTCTTC
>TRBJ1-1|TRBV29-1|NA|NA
CSAAGSNTEAFF
TGCAGCGCGGCGGGCAGTAACACTGAAGCTTTCTTT
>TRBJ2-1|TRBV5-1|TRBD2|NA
CASSSISGGRNEQFF
TGCGCCAGCAGCTCCATTAGCGGGGGGCGTAATGAGCAGTTCTTC
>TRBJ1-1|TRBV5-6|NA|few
CASSLSLGAGVTEAFF
TGTGCCAGCAGCTTGTCTCTGGGGGCAGGGGTCACTGAAGCTTTCTTT
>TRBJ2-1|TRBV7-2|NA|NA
CASSLGGTSYNEQFF
TGTGCCAGCAGCTTAGGCGGGACCTCCTACAATGAGCAGTTCTTC
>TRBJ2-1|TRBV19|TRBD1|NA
CASNPGTGASNEQFF
TGTGCCAGTAACCCCGGGACAGGGGCCAGCAATGAGCAGTTCTTC
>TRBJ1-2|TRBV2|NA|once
CAGTHRGTGGGYTF
TGTGCCGGCACTCACCGGGGTACGGGGGGAGGCTACACCTTC
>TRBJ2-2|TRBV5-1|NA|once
CASSLGRFQTGELFF
TGCGCCAGCAGCTTGGGCAGGTTCCAAACCGGGGAGCTGTTTTTT
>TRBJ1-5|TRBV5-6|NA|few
CASSRTGHSNQPQHF
TGTGCCAGCAGCCGCACAGGGCACTCTAATCAGCCCCAGCATTTT
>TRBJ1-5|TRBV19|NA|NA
CASSILDSNQPQHF
TGTGCCAGTAGTATCTTGGATAGCAATCAGCCCCAGCATTTT
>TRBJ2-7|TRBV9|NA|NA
CASSVAAGGEQYF
TGTGCCAGCAGCGTAGCGGCAGGCGGCGAGCAGTACTTC
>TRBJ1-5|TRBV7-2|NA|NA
CASSLAGRGGQPQHF
TGTGCCAGCAGCTTAGCGGGGCGGGGGGGTCAGCCCCAGCATTTT
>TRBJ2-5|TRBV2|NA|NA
CASSERRQETQYF
TGTGCCAGCAGTGAACGCAGACAAGAGACCCAGTACTTC
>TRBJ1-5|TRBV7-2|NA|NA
CASSLAGDQPQHF
TGTGCCAGCAGCTTAGCGGGTGATCAGCCCCAGCATTTT
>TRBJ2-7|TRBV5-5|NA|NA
CASSLVRVDNEQYF
TGTGCCAGCAGCTTGGTCAGGGTTGATAACGAGCAGTACTTC
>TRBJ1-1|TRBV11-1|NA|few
CASSQGQFLEAFF
TGTGCCAGCAGCCAAGGACAGTTCCTTGAAGCTTTCTTT
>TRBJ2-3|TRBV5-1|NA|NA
CASSLGDTTDTQYF
TGCGCCAGCAGCTTGGGCGACACGACAGATACGCAGTATTTT
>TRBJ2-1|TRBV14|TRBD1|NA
CASSQNHDRGEQFF
TGTGCCAGCAGCCAAAACCACGACAGGGGCGAGCAGTTCTTC
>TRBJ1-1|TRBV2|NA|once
CAVFRTAEAFF
TGTGCCGTATTCCGGACAGCTGAAGCTTTCTTT
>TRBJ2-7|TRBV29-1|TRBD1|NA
CSVGTGDPYEQYF
TGCAGCGTCGGGACAGGAGATCCCTACGAGCAGTACTTC